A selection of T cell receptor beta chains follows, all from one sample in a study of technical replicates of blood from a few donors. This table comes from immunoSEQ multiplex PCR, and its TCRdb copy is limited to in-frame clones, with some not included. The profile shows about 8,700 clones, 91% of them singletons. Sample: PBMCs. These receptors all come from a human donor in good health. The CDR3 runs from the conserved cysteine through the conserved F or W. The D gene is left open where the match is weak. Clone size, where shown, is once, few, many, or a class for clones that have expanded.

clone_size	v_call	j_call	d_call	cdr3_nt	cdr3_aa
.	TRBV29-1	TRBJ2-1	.	TGCAGCGTTCGTCGGGAGAGCTCCTACAATGAGCAGTTCTTC	CSVRRESSYNEQFF
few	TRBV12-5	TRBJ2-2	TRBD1	TGTGCTAGTGGTTTCGGCCAGGGGGCGTCCGGGGAGCTGTTTTTT	CASGFGQGASGELFF
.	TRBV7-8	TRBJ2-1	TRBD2	TGTGCCAGCAGCTTAGGCCCCACTAGCGGGAGTCACAATGAGCAGTTCTTC	CASSLGPTSGSHNEQFF
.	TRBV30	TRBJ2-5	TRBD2	TGTGCCTGGGAAGCGGGAAGAGAGACCCAGTACTTC	CAWEAGRETQYF
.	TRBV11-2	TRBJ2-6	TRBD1	TGTGCCAGCAGCTTGAGCCCGGGACAGGACCTCTATGGGGCCAACGTCCTGACTTTC	CASSLSPGQDLYGANVLTF
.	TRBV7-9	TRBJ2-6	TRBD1	TGTGCCAGCAGCTTGGACAGGGGGCTCTCTGGGGCCAACGTCCTGACTTTC	CASSLDRGLSGANVLTF
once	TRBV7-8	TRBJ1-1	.	TGTGCCAGCAGCTTAGCCGCAAACAGGAGGGGTGAAGCTTTCTTT	CASSLAANRRGEAFF
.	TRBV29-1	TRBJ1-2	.	TGCAGCGTTGCTGACGGCCTCCTGGGCAACTATGGCTACACCTTC	CSVADGLLGNYGYTF
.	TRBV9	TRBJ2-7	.	TGTGCCAGCAGCCCCAGAGGGTATTCCTACGAGCAGTACTTC	CASSPRGYSYEQYF
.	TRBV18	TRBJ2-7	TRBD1	TGTGCCAGCTCACCACAGGCCGACAGGGGGTCCTACGAGCAGTACTTC	CASSPQADRGSYEQYF
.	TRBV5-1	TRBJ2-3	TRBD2	TGCGCCAGCAGCTTCCCAGCGGGAATCAGCACAGATACGCAGTATTTT	CASSFPAGISTDTQYF
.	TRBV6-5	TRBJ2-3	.	TGTGCCAGCAGGCAGGGGAATACGCAGTATTTT	CASRQGNTQYF
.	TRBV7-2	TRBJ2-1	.	TGTGCCAGCAGCTTAGGTCAGATCAATGAGCAGTTCTTC	CASSLGQINEQFF
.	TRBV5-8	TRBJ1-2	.	TGTGCCAGCAGCTTACAGGGTTGGGCTAACTATGGCTACACCTTC	CASSLQGWANYGYTF
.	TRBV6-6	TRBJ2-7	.	TGTGCCAGCAGTTACCTGTACGAGCAGTACTTC	CASSYLYEQYF
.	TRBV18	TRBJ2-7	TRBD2	TGTGCCAGCTCACGTCCCGGACTAGAACGAAACGAGCAGTACTTC	CASSRPGLERNEQYF
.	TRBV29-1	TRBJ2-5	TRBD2	TGCAGCGTTGAAGCCTGGACTAGTCGGGAGACCCAGTACTTC	CSVEAWTSRETQYF
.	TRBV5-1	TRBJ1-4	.	TGCGCCAGCAGCTTGGAACAGGGATGGGGTGAAAAACTGTTTTTT	CASSLEQGWGEKLFF
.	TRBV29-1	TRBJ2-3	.	TGCAGCGTTGAGGGACTCTCAAGCACAGATACGCAGTATTTT	CSVEGLSSTDTQYF
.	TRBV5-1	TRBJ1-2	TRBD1	TGCGCCAGCAGCGCACCAGAGGGGGCGGACTATGGCTACACCTTC	CASSAPEGADYGYTF
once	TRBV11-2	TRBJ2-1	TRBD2	TGTGCCAGCAGCTTAGATCGGGGGCTAGCGGGAGGGTGGGACAATGAGCAGTTCTTC	CASSLDRGLAGGWDNEQFF
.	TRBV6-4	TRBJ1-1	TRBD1	TGTGCCAGCAGTGCCCGACAGGGGGACGGTGAAGCTTTCTTT	CASSARQGDGEAFF
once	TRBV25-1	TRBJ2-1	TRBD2	TGTGCCAGCAGTGGCGACGGACTAGCGAATGAGCAGTTCTTC	CASSGDGLANEQFF
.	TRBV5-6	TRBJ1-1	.	TGTGCCAGCAGCTATGGGGGCGGGAACACTGAAGCTTTCTTT	CASSYGGGNTEAFF
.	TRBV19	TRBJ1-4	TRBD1	TGTGCCAGTAGTAAACAGGGGCCCCTGGCAACTAATGAAAAACTGTTTTTT	CASSKQGPLATNEKLFF
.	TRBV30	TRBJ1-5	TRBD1	TGTGCCTGGAGTCAACGGGGGACAGGGGATCAGCCCCAGCATTTT	CAWSQRGTGDQPQHF
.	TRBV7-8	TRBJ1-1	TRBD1	TGTGCCAGCAGCTTAAAAGGGGCACAGGGGGCCACTGAAGCTTTCTTT	CASSLKGAQGATEAFF
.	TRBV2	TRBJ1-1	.	TGTGCCAGCAGTGGGGCCCTGGGAGGGGGTGAAGCTTTCTTT	CASSGALGGGEAFF
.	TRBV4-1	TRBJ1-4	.	TGCGCCAGCAGCCAAGAGGGGAGGAATGAAAAACTGTTTTTT	CASSQEGRNEKLFF
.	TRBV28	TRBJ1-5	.	TGTGCCAGCACCCATCACGAAGGGGTCCAGGGCAATCAGCCCCAGCATTTT	CASTHHEGVQGNQPQHF
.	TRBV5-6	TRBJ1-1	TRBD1	TGTGCCAGCAGCTTACTTGGACAGGGGAACACTGAAGCTTTCTTT	CASSLLGQGNTEAFF
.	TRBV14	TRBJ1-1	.	TGTGCCAGCAGCCAAGATGGAGGGGCCTACACTGAAGCTTTCTTT	CASSQDGGAYTEAFF